This note documents a single TCR beta chain sequence. No antigen is known for it. Base qualities are not recorded, but no much larger clone differs from it by a single base. Spanning cysteine to phenylalanine, the CDR3 consists of 16 amino acids. The read is trimmed to its CDR3 DNA, 48 bases read in frame from base 1. For CDR1 and CDR2, the germline V gene lists SGHDT and YYEEEE. The V end gives up 2 bases and the J end 1 base, leaving 2 bases in the junction not matched to a gene. The CDR3 regions of human TCRbeta chains were analyzed by immunosequencing. On the authors' methods: Repertoire TCRs were checked for matches against a reference library of SARS-CoV-2-specific TCRs that had been generated using the MIRA antigen-specificity platform. Breadth was defined as the fraction of unique TCRs that were SARS-CoV-2-associated, and depth was defined as the fraction of total T cells that were SARS-CoV-2-associated. Each spike-specific TCR was assigned to its reactive spike region and to a CD4 or CD8 class using the MIRA data. Log10-transformed breadth and depth values were compared by one-way ANOVA with Sidak's multiple comparisons tests. In its TCRdb copy, this immuneACCESS table keeps in-frame sequences only and misses some clones. Where compared with another copy, unresolved V genes explain less than half of these, and the others have no known cause. That table supplies the V and J calls and clone size; D and trimming were determined from the DNA. The sample has 130,000 to 150,000 clones on record, approximately 91% of them singletons. The ten biggest clones cover about 4% of the sample.

This record comes from a study of T cell responses to AZD1222 COVID-19 vaccine (dated by TCRdb to the early 2020s). Study-level background: TCR sequencing was performed for 230 to 250 trial participants, of whom around 200 were given two doses of AZD1222 and 26 were given two doses of MenACWY control vaccine. Trial participants were enrolled by age into subgroups of 18-55, 56-69 and 70-plus years, and about 150, 27 and 61 TCR-sequenced participants, respectively, were included in these subgroups. Overall results and qualifications from the work: Reportedly, almost half of the unique spike-specific TCRs recognized epitopes lying outside the regions that are mutated in the B.1.351 and B.1.1.7 variants. The 56-69-year group was small, and its depth increase did not reach significance, likely because of low power. CD4 TCRs associated with the vaccine covered the entire spike protein, and the dominant responses were in regions 160-218 and 743-854. A significant rise in spike-specific TCR breadth and depth was observed after two AZD1222 doses relative to day 0 and relative to MenACWY recipients. Conclusions about previously exposed vaccinees are limited, since just five or six AZD1222 recipients were seropositive for SARS-CoV-2 at baseline. Because no samples from the day 14 peak response were available, repertoires could be characterized only after the peak T cell response. Most participants were white British and females outnumbered males, and the authors suggested that clonal diversity may have been underestimated.

Explained via the paper, the time point label denotes: about 28 days (+/-7) after the second vaccine dose. AZD1222 recipients given second doses at about 4 weeks or at about 12 weeks were pooled, since spike-specific TCR depth and breadth were not found to differ between the two schedules. The vaccinee samples were drawn from two UK trials, COV001 and COV002, one of which was a single-blind randomized controlled phase 2/3 trial testing AZD1222 (ChAdOx1 nCoV-19) in healthy adults. For TCRbeta chain sequencing, PBMC samples from trial participants were taken at day 0 and at day 28 after the second dose.

The sequence derives from an adult who received the AZD1222 COVID-19 vaccine. The material was peripheral blood, obtained 28 days after the second AZD1222 dose. The rearrangement combines TRBV5-6 with TRBJ2-2, with 10 bases in between that match TRBD2. The CDR3 sequence is CASSLPSGRNTGELFF. The nucleotide sequence reads as follows: TGTGCCAGCAGCTTACCTAGCGGGAGGAACACCGGGGAGCTGTTTTTT.